This TCR beta chain appears in the sequencing data of a study of shared clonotypes between healthy human individuals. In the study overall: For every donor, three CD4 naive, three CD4 memory, two CD8 naive and one CD8 memory plates were used.

There are 15 residues in the CDR3. The germline V gene encodes CDR1 SGHRS and CDR2 YFSETQ. J lost 4 bases, V lost 4 bases, and 7 bases had no gene match. With respect to this clone: Antigen: not known.

Points from the study as a whole: A small donor pool kept down the genetic and exposure-history diversity that was represented. A handful of donors showed sharing of 4.5% to 5% of naive CD4 clonotypes.

Researchers divided each subset's genomic DNA evenly across several immunoSEQ plates. The table came from immunoSEQ multiplex PCR; TCRdb's copy has only in-frame clones and leaves some out. The sample yields some 2.1 million clones, 85% to 95% seen once. Source material: naive CD4+ T cells sorted from blood. Subset of the sample: CD45RA+ positively selected. The J gene is TRBJ2-1, the V gene TRBV5-1; TRBD2 matches 8 bases. The source of this sequence is a man between 18 and 35 years old in good health. In DNA, the CDR3 is TGCGCCAGCAGCGACCGGCTAGCGGGTTACAATGAGCAGTTCTTC. Translated, it gives CASSDRLAGYNEQFF.